This T cell receptor beta chain was captured by sequencing in a study of T cell responses to AZD1222 COVID-19 vaccine. The study's findings and limits: Repertoires were obtained solely post-peak T cell response. Donors in the cohort were predominantly white British and more often female, and clonal diversity was possibly underestimated. The study found vaccine-associated CD4 TCRs spanning spike, dominant at 160-218 and 743-854.

Some clones are missing from TCRdb's copy, which holds only in-frame ones; the method was immunoSEQ multiplex PCR. The sample includes over 150,000 clones, about nine tenths of them seen just once. The V end lost 5 bases, the J end lost 8 bases, and 11 bases lay between the germline ends. CDR1 and CDR2 from the germline V gene are KGHDR and SFDVKD. The CDR3 spans 12 residues. Note on this clone: Its specificity is not known.

The specimen comprised peripheral blood, sampled on day 0 of AZD1222 vaccination. The chain recombines TRBV24-1 with TRBJ1-1; D gene ambiguous. This clonotype was sampled from an adult in good health. The CDR3 loop reads CATSGERTEAFF. CDR3 sequence (DNA): TGTGCCACCAGTGGGGAACGGACCGAAGCTTTCTTT.